This TCR beta chain is drawn from a study of shared clonotypes between healthy human individuals. V gave up 3 bases and J gave up 4 bases, with 7 bases separating them. CDR3 size: 11 residues. Germline V gives CDR1 DFQATT, CDR2 SNEGSKA (reference sequence). Profiled with immunoSEQ multiplex PCR; TCRdb holds only in-frame clones, not every one. Among roughly 1 million clones listed, approximately 80% were seen once. V gene TRBV20-1 combines with J gene TRBJ2-7; D not resolved. Sequenced sample: memory CD4+ T cells from PBMCs. Subset reported: CD45RA-negative fraction. This sequence originates from a man younger than 30 in good health. Some clones in this sample may be carry-over from other donors' samples. The DNA of the CDR3 is TGCAGTGCTAGCCCGACTTACGAGCAGTACTTC. It is translated as CSASPTYEQYF.